Below, 23 T cell receptor beta chains from the same sample are listed, as sequenced in a study of T cell responses to AZD1222 COVID-19 vaccine. Sequencing was performed with immunoSEQ multiplex PCR; in TCRdb, only in-frame clones are kept and a portion is missing. The sample carries about 99,000 clones, around 90% recorded once. Sample: peripheral blood, taken on day 0 of AZD1222 vaccination. The receptors originated from an adult in good health.

In DNA form, the CDR3 reads TGTGCCAGCAGCCCCGGGGGTGGACCCCCCTATAATTCACCCCTCCACTTT. Protein: CASSPGGGPPYNSPLHF. The chain links TRBV5-4 to TRBJ1-6, with a weak D call TRBD1 (5 bases). This CDR3 is 17 amino acids long. The germline V gene has CDR1 SGHNT and CDR2 YYREEE (reference sequence). V lost 4 bases to trimming and J lost 2 bases, with 16 bases between them.

V and J are TRBV7-3 and TRBJ2-1; 7 bases are shared with TRBD2. Germline V lookup: CDR1 SGHTA, CDR2 FQGTGA. Unmatched junction bases numbered 5, after V lost 2 bases and J lost 4 bases. The CDR3 consists of 15 residues. The CDR3: CASSLLGTTYNEQFF. The CDR3 DNA is TGTGCCAGCAGCTTACTGGGGACTACGTACAATGAGCAGTTCTTC.

The gene calls are TRBV7-2 and TRBJ1-1; no clear D gene. Germline CDR1 is SGHTA and CDR2 is FQGNSA. V was trimmed by 5 bases and J by 3 bases, leaving 22 bases between them. The CDR3 has 17 residues. CDR3 protein: CASSPSLWVGIDTEAFF. CDR3 sequence (DNA): TGTGCCAGCAGCCCCAGTCTGTGGGTTGGGATTGACACTGAAGCTTTCTTT.

This clone was seen just once. The chain has TRBV19 and TRBJ2-3; 9 bases agree with TRBD1. V shed 5 bases, J shed 1 base, and the junction held 7 bases outside the gene matches. The CDR3 loop spans 16 amino acids. The germline gives CDR1 LNHDA, CDR2 SQIVND (reference sequence). The CDR3, as DNA: TGTGCCAGTAGTTCAACAGGGGGCGAACGCACAGATACGCAGTATTTT. This translates into CASSSTGGERTDTQYF.

This chain connects TRBV25-1 to TRBJ2-5, with TRBD1 matching over 9 bases. V shed 9 bases and J 0 bases; nucleotides not matched to a gene: 5. CDR1 and CDR2 (germline): MGHDK, SYGVNS. The CDR3 runs 14 residues. CDR3 region: CASGDRAYQETQYF. Written as DNA, the CDR3 is TGTGCCAGTGGGGACAGGGCCTACCAAGAGACCCAGTACTTC.

In this sample, this clone turned up a few times. The J gene is TRBJ2-3, the V gene TRBV9, with D tentatively TRBD1 (6 bases). Trimming cost V 4 bases and J 4 bases, with 16 bases left between them. CDR1 and CDR2 (germline): SGDLS, YYNGEE. The CDR3 has 15 residues. The CDR3 protein is CASSPDRGIADTQYF. Written as DNA, the CDR3 is TGTGCCAGCAGCCCGGACAGAGGGATCGCAGATACGCAGTATTTT.

This chain joins TRBV28 and TRBJ2-3, with 7 bases aligning to TRBD2. The V and J ends lost 10 bases and 2 bases, in that order; junction bases with no gene match: 3. The CDR3 contains 12 residues. CDR1 is MDHEN, CDR2 SYDVKM, per germline. For the CDR3, the DNA is TGTGCCATCGGGGGGTCCACAGATACGCAGTATTTT. As protein: CAIGGSTDTQYF.

As concerns this clone: Other DNA sequences in this specimen translate into the identical CDR3. V gene TRBV7-9 combines with J gene TRBJ1-6, with D hard to call. Germline V gives CDR1 SEHNR, CDR2 FQNEAQ (reference sequence). The CDR3 is 12 amino acids. With 3 bases removed from V and 6 bases from J, the gap between germline ends came to 3 bases. This chain's CDR3 is CASSFPNSPLHF. CDR3 nucleotides: TGTGCCAGCAGCTTCCCTAATTCACCCCTCCACTTT.

The chain is built from TRBV6-2 or TRBV6-3 and TRBJ1-1, with D perhaps matching TRBD1 (6 bases). CDR1 MNHEY and CDR2 SVGEGT come from the germline V gene. With 6 bases removed from V and 2 bases from J, the gap between germline ends came to 13 bases. The CDR3 sequence is 14 residues long. As DNA, the CDR3 is TGTGCCAGCAGCCACGGACAGCGAAACACTGAAGCTTTCTTT. This encodes CASSHGQRNTEAFF.

This clone is a singleton in its sample. V gene TRBV29-1 combines with J gene TRBJ1-6; 7 nucleotides agree with TRBD1. The CDR3 is 12 residues long. Trimming removed 6 bases from V and 7 bases from J; junction bases left unmatched: 3. CDR1 and CDR2 (germline): SQVTM, ANQGSEA. The CDR3 region has the DNA TGCAGCGTAAGACAGGGAAATTCACCCCTCCACTTT. Translating it yields CSVRQGNSPLHF.

The chain employs TRBV7-5 and TRBJ2-1; the D call of TRBD2 is as the table states it, not checked on the DNA. TRBV7-5 is tagged as a pseudogene. CDR3 length: 12 amino acids. The CDR3 loop is CARSRLENEQFF. The CDR3 DNA reads as TGTGCCAGAAGCAGACTAGAGAATGAGCAGTTCTTC.

This chain uses TRBV20-1 with TRBJ2-7, with D hard to call. Trimming left V 3 bases short and J 0 bases short, with 9 bases between. CDR1 and CDR2 (germline): DFQATT, SNEGSKA (reference sequence). The CDR3 has 13 amino acids. CDR3 in amino acids: CSASGLSSYEQYF. CDR3 coding DNA: TGCAGTGCTAGTGGGCTGAGCTCCTACGAGCAGTACTTC.

The genes are TRBV20-1 and TRBJ2-7; D is unresolved. The CDR3 is made up of 11 amino acids. V lost 5 bases to trimming and J lost 0 bases, with 5 bases between them. CDR1 and CDR2 from the germline V gene are DFQATT and SNEGSKA (reference sequence). CDR3 nucleotides: TGCAGTGCTCTCAACTCCTACGAGCAGTACTTC. Translated: CSALNSYEQYF.

This chain uses TRBV19 with TRBJ1-2, with 7 positions matching TRBD1. Trimming removed 3 bases from V and 2 bases from J; junction bases left unmatched: 9. Germline CDR1 is LNHDA and CDR2 is SQIVND (reference sequence). CDR3 size: 16 residues. The CDR3 DNA reads TGTGCCAGTAGTATCCTAGGGGGCAGTAACAACTATGGCTACACCTTC. Encoded protein: CASSILGGSNNYGYTF.

The rearrangement joins TRBV4-2 to TRBJ2-7, with TRBD2 as a possible D gene (7 bases). The germline V gene encodes CDR1 LGHNA and CDR2 YNFKEQ. V gave up 1 base and J gave up 0 bases, with 22 bases separating them. The CDR3 length is 19 residues. For the CDR3, the DNA is TGTGCCAGCAGCCAAGGGGAGGGTAGTTGGGGGGCTAGCTCCTACGAGCAGTACTTC. Residues: CASSQGEGSWGASSYEQYF.

The chain employs TRBV18 and TRBJ2-7; possibly TRBD2 for D (5 bases). The CDR3 covers 14 residues. Germline loops: CDR1 KGHSH, CDR2 LQKENI. The V end lost 10 bases, the J end lost 0 bases, and 16 bases lay between the germline ends. The chain's CDR3 is CATNRGSGSYEQYF. The CDR3 DNA follows: TGTGCCACCAACCGCGGGTCAGGCTCCTACGAGCAGTACTTC. Together with reference TRBV18 and TRBJ2-7, the CDR3 gives the full variable domain: NAGVMQNPRHLVRRRGQEARLRCSPMKGHSHVYWYRQLPEEGLKFMVYLQKENIIDESGMPKERFSAEFPKEGPSILRIQQVVRGDSAAYFCATNRGSGSYEQYFGPGTRLTVT.

This clone came up once. V is TRBV7-9 and J is TRBJ2-2; no clear D. CDR1 and CDR2 from the germline V gene are SEHNR and FQNEAQ (reference sequence). Trimming pared 3 bases from V and 2 bases from J, leaving 10 bases between. The CDR3 has 15 residues. The CDR3 DNA sequence: TGTGCCAGCAGCTTTATACAGTTTAACACCGGGGAGCTGTTTTTT. This codes for CASSFIQFNTGELFF. The whole variable domain, remainder taken from reference TRBV7-9 and TRBJ2-2, is DTGVSQNPRHKITKRGQNVTFRCDPISEHNRLYWYRQTLGQGPEFLTYFQNEAQLEKSRLLSDRFSAERPKGSFSTLEIQRTEQGDSAMYLCASSFIQFNTGELFFGEGSRLTVL.

V usage is TRBV4-1 and J usage is TRBJ2-7; TRBD1 is a possible D gene (6 bases). V was cut by 2 bases and J by 7 bases, with 12 bases left in between. Germline V gene sequence: CDR1 MGHRA, CDR2 YSYEKL. This CDR3 comprises 13 residues. CDR3 sequence: CASSQPQGPEQYF. The CDR3 DNA follows: TGCGCCAGCAGCCAACCACAGGGACCTGAGCAGTACTTC.

The chain joins TRBV19 to TRBJ1-2; 7 bases match TRBD1. V gave up 3 bases and J gave up 3 bases; unmatched junction bases: 4. CDR3 size: 14 residues. Per the germline V gene, CDR1 is LNHDA and CDR2 is SQIVND (reference sequence). The CDR3, as DNA: TGTGCCAGTAGTATGGACAGGACCGACTATGGCTACACCTTC. As protein: CASSMDRTDYGYTF.

The V and J genes are TRBV6-6 and TRBJ1-1; D may be TRBD1 (5 bases). Deletions cut 6 bases from V and 4 bases from J, with 15 bases between. Looked up from germline, CDR1 is MNHNY and CDR2 is SVGAGI (reference sequence). The CDR3 is 14 amino acids. The CDR3 coding sequence is TGTGCCAGCAGCCAACTGGCGGGGGGCACTGAAGCTTTCTTT. Amino acid sequence: CASSQLAGGTEAFF.

The chain carries TRBV11-3 and TRBJ2-7; the match to TRBD2 covers 8 bases. Germline assignment: CDR1 SGHNT and CDR2 YENEEA. This CDR3 is built from 16 residues. Trimming cost V 1 base and J 7 bases; bases outside gene matches: 12. CDR3 DNA sequence: TGTGCCAGCAGCTTAGGGGGCGGTAGCGGGACCTTGGAGCAGTACTTC. Translation gives CASSLGGGSGTLEQYF.

This chain links TRBV20-1 with TRBJ2-7; D ambiguous. CDR3 length: 10 amino acids. Trimming removed 7 bases from V and 2 bases from J, with 6 bases in between. Per the germline V gene, CDR1 is DFQATT and CDR2 is SNEGSKA (reference sequence). As DNA, the CDR3 is TGCAGTGTTCCCGCCTACGAGCAGTACTTC. It codes for CSVPAYEQYF.

The rearrangement links TRBV4-1 to TRBJ1-1; possible D gene TRBD1, 6 bases. Germline values: CDR1 MGHRA, CDR2 YSYEKL. The germline V and J ends were trimmed by 0 bases and 8 bases, with 16 bases remaining between them. The CDR3 length is 15 residues. The CDR3 reads CASSQDFVRGREAFF. The CDR3 DNA is TGCGCCAGCAGCCAAGATTTTGTCAGGGGTAGGGAAGCTTTCTTT.